This T cell receptor (beta chain) stems from a study of T-cell memory formation after mild COVID-19. Background on the study: Most TCR clusters belonged to a single donor.

Germline V gene lookup returns CDR1 MNHEY and CDR2 SVGAGI. The CDR3 runs to 13 residues. Trimming took 6 bases from V and 6 from J, leaving 11 bases between them. TCRdb processed the 5' RACE reads anew with MiXCR; each CDR3 protein has one entry. The data contain about 340,000 distinct CDR3 sequences, 15% to 20% of them singletons. This clonotype was observed a few times. This TCR was sampled from a man between 18 and 35 years old who had mild COVID-19 (a few samples of this study predate the infection). Cell type and time point are not known. This chain links TRBV6-5 with TRBJ2-2; D might be TRBD1 (5 bases). The sequencing input was PBMCs or a T cell subset sorted from them (not recorded which). CDR3 nucleotides: TGTGCCAGCAGAATGCAGGGCCCCGGGGAGCTGTTTTTT. Its translation: CASRMQGPGELFF.